The clone carrying this T cell receptor beta chain was seen repeatedly, ten times or more. Its antigen is undetermined. Amplification of TCR alpha and beta CDR3 regions from RNA used iRepertoire nested multiplex PCR. TCRdb passed the multiplex PCR reads through MiXCR, listing each CDR3 protein once. The sample shows approximately 93,000 distinct CDR3 sequences, roughly 40% of them seen only once. The sample belongs to a study of glioma-infiltrating T cells. This CDR3 comprises 13 residues. Germline loops: CDR1 SEHNR, CDR2 FQNEAQ (reference sequence). V was clipped by 6 bases and J by 7 bases, with 13 bases between them. Regarding the study as a whole: Non-neoplastic patients had below-expected tissue-blood divergence, while all gliomas exceeded expectation.

The TCR sequence derives from a human donor with low-grade glioma or glioblastoma, undergoing nonglioma brain surgery, or in good health (not recorded which). V is TRBV7-9 and J is TRBJ1-5; tentative D call: TRBD1 (5 bases). The sequenced sample consisted of glioma tissue, nonneoplastic brain tissue, or PBMCs (not recorded which). The CDR3: CASSRGGFQPQHF. CDR3 coding DNA: TGTGCCAGCAGTAGGGGAGGGTTCCAGCCCCAGCATTTT.